Each of the 28 T cell receptor beta chains below was sequenced from the same sample in a study of Tregs in tolerant kidney transplant recipients. TCRdb's copy holds only in-frame clones and misses some; the assay was immunoSEQ multiplex PCR. The sample table includes around 48,000 clones. Sequencing used CD4+ T cells from blood, obtained before the transplant. Every receptor here comes from a human donor who received a combined kidney and bone marrow transplant.

A word on this clone: The CDR3 end is not reached by the read, which stops 3 residues before it; the germline J gene fills it in. The chain recombines TRBV18 with TRBJ2-2; 7 bases match TRBD2. The CDR3 consists of 18 residues. CDR1 is KGHSH and CDR2 is LQKENI in the germline V gene. The J segment lost 4 bases and the V segment lost 3 bases, leaving 14 bases of the junction unmatched. This CDR3 reads CASSPRSLGGRGTGELFF. The covered CDR3 bases are TGTGCCAGCTCACCCAGGTCCTTGGGCGGGAGAGGCACCGGGGAG.

A remark on this clone: Read coverage stops 3 residues before the CDR3 terminus; the germline J gene supplies the remainder. The V and J genes are TRBV10-2 and TRBJ2-3; tentatively, D is TRBD1 (6 bases). The germline CDR1 and CDR2 sequences are WSHSY and SAAADI. The V end lost 6 bases, the J end lost 0 bases, and 10 bases lay between the germline ends. The CDR3 has 14 amino acids. CDR3: CASRPGQSTDTQYF. The sequenced CDR3 bases are TGCGCCAGCAGACCGGGACAAAGCACAGATACG.

About this clone: The missing CDR3 end, 3 residues past where the read stops, is filled in from the germline J gene. V gene TRBV7-2 combines with J gene TRBJ2-2, with D uncertain. Germline V gene sequence: CDR1 SGHTA, CDR2 FQGNSA. This CDR3 comprises 11 residues. Trimming cost V 5 bases and J 7 bases, with 5 bases left between them. The CDR3 bases that were read are TGTGCCAGCAGCCCAGGCGGGGAG. The encoded protein is CASSPGGE. The CDR3 in its entirety is CASSPGGELFF.

In regard to this clone: The CDR3 goes on 3 residues after the read ends, and that part is filled in from the germline J gene. The rearrangement links TRBV7-9 to TRBJ1-5; D remains ambiguous. The V gene lost 1 base and the J gene lost 4 bases, with 11 bases spanning the gap. The germline V gene has CDR1 SEHNR and CDR2 FQNEAQ (reference sequence). The CDR3 covers 15 residues. The DNA read from the CDR3 is TGTGCCAGCAGCTTAGTTGGCAGAACAAATCAGCCC. The encoded protein is CASSLVGRTNQP. The whole CDR3 is CASSLVGRTNQPQHF.

Worth noting for this clone: The DNA ends 3 residues before the CDR3 does, and the rest of the CDR3 is filled in from the germline J gene. The V call is TRBV18, the J call TRBJ1-1; weak D call: TRBD1 (5 bases). Trimming stripped 7 bases from V and 2 bases from J, with 14 bases between. Germline lookup yields CDR1 KGHSH and CDR2 LQKENI. The CDR3 covers 14 residues. The CDR3 DNA, read in part, is TGTGCCAGCTTACAAGGACATCGCAACACTGAA. It specifies CASLQGHRNTE. The CDR3 as a whole reads CASLQGHRNTEAFF.

Comments on this clone: The read terminates 3 residues before the CDR3 end, so the remaining end is supplied by the germline J gene. This chain uses TRBV19 with TRBJ2-7; 9 positions agree with TRBD1. This CDR3 contains 16 residues. The V and J ends lost 5 bases and 1 base, in that order; junction bases with no gene match: 9. Germline assignment: CDR1 LNHDA and CDR2 SQIVND (reference sequence). CDR3 amino acids: CASSSVGTGRSYEQYF. CDR3 bases read: TGTGCCAGTAGTTCTGTCGGGACAGGGAGATCCTACGAG.

Concerning this clone itself: The read finishes 3 residues shy of the CDR3 end, and the germline J gene is used to complete it. V is TRBV18 and J is TRBJ1-1, with D hard to call. Germline assignment: CDR1 KGHSH and CDR2 LQKENI. The CDR3 extends over 13 amino acids. The V and J ends lost 4 bases and 2 bases respectively, with 8 bases between them. The CDR3 protein is CASSRSTNTEAFF. The sequenced CDR3 bases are TGTGCCAGCTCACGATCCACAAACACTGAA. The full variable domain, with the rest looked up from reference TRBV18 and TRBJ1-1, is NAGVMQNPRHLVRRRGQEARLRCSPMKGHSHVYWYRQLPEEGLKFMVYLQKENIIDESGMPKERFSAEFPKEGPSILRIQQVVRGDSAAYFCASSRSTNTEAFFGQGTRLTVV.

Comment on this clone: The read falls 3 residues short of the CDR3 end, and the missing part is taken from the germline J gene. This rearrangement joins TRBV18 to TRBJ2-3; D remains ambiguous. CDR3 length: 17 amino acids. Germline V gene data show CDR1 as KGHSH and CDR2 as LQKENI. V gave up 3 bases and J gave up 3 bases, with 19 bases separating them. The CDR3 here is CASSPSLAAHNTDTQYF. The covered CDR3 bases are TGTGCCAGCTCACCGTCCCTGGCGGCACACAATACAGATACG.

With regard to this clone: The DNA ends 3 residues before the CDR3 does, and the rest of the CDR3 is filled in from the germline J gene. The gene calls are TRBV5-6 and TRBJ2-3; a possible D gene is TRBD2 (6 bases). The CDR3 spans 14 residues. Germline CDR1 reads SGHDT; CDR2 reads YYEEEE. Between the trimmed V and J ends, which lost 1 base and 3 bases, there was a span of 9 bases. The CDR3 sequence: CASSLRTITDTQYF. CDR3 DNA (partial): TGTGCCAGCAGCTTGAGGACTATTACAGATACG.

CDR3 amino acids: CASSVSGLGNTEAFF. The covered CDR3 bases are TGTGCCAGTAGTGTCTCCGGGTTAGGGAACACTGAA. This chain connects TRBV19 to TRBJ1-1; no firm D call. The read gets to within 3 residues of the CDR3 end, and the germline J gene fills in the rest. CDR1 and CDR2 (germline): LNHDA, SQIVND (reference sequence). The length of the CDR3 is 15 residues. V was clipped by 5 bases and J by 1 base, with 14 bases between them.

A note on this clone: The read stops 3 residues short of the end of the CDR3; the missing end is completed from the germline J gene. The V and J genes are TRBV7-2 and TRBJ2-1, with D possibly being TRBD1 (5 bases). This CDR3 is built from 13 residues. The V end was cut by 3 bases, the J end by 9 bases, with 12 bases between. Germline-derived CDR1 and CDR2 are SGHTA and FQGNSA. The CDR3 is CASSFKGFPEQFF. The covered CDR3 bases are TGTGCCAGCAGCTTTAAGGGGTTCCCTGAG.

Note on this clone: The read terminates 3 residues ahead of where the CDR3 ends, so the germline J gene completes it. V usage is TRBV30 and J usage is TRBJ1-2; possibly TRBD1 for D (5 bases). Per the germline V gene, CDR1 is GTSNPN and CDR2 is SVGIG (reference sequence). The CDR3 totals 13 residues. Trimming removed 3 bases at V and 3 bases at J, with 11 bases between. The part of the CDR3 DNA that was read is TGTGCCTGGAGACCAGGGAGGGACTATGGC. Translation: CAWRPGRDYG. The complete CDR3 reads CAWRPGRDYGYTF. Drawing the rest from reference TRBV30 and TRBJ1-2, the complete variable domain is SQTIHQWPATLVQPVGSPLSLECTVEGTSNPNLYWYRQAAGRGLQLLFYSVGIGQISSEVPQNLSASRPQDRQFILSSKKLLLSDSGFYLCAWRPGRDYGYTFGSGTRLTVV.

In regard to this clone: Coverage ceases 3 residues before the CDR3 finishes, and the germline J gene fills in the end. The V call is TRBV7-2, the J call TRBJ2-1; 9 bases map to TRBD1. The V and J ends lost 8 bases and 6 bases, in that order; junction bases with no gene match: 8. Germline V CDR1 and CDR2: SGHTA, FQGNSA. This CDR3 has 14 amino acids. CDR3 loop: CASERDRACNEQFF. CDR3 bases read: TGTGCCAGCGAGCGGGACAGGGCCTGCAATGAG.

Notes on this clone: The missing CDR3 end, 3 residues past where the read stops, is filled in from the germline J gene. The gene calls are TRBV7-3 and TRBJ2-1; 8 nucleotides match TRBD2. This CDR3 is 14 amino acids long. Germline V gene lookup returns CDR1 SGHTA and CDR2 FQGTGA. V shed 5 bases, J shed 5 bases, and the junction held 5 bases outside the gene matches. Incomplete CDR3 DNA: TGTGCCAGCAGCCGGGGACTAGGGGACAATGAG. Its protein is CASSRGLGDNE. The full CDR3 protein reads CASSRGLGDNEQFF. The entire variable domain, with the rest obtained from reference TRBV7-3 and TRBJ2-1, is as follows: GAGVSQTPSNKVTEKGKYVELRCDPISGHTALYWYRQSLGQGPEFLIYFQGTGAADDSGLPNDRFFAVRPEGSVSTLKIQRTERGDSAVYLCASSRGLGDNEQFFGPGTRLTVL.

As to this clone: The read terminates 3 residues before the CDR3 end, so the remaining end is supplied by the germline J gene. V gene TRBV19 combines with J gene TRBJ2-3; 13 bases fit TRBD2. CDR1 is LNHDA, CDR2 SQIVND, per germline (reference sequence). There are 18 residues in the CDR3. CDR3 protein: CASSNGGEGLAGHGSQYF. The covered CDR3 bases are TGTGCCAGTAGTAACGGGGGGGAGGGACTAGCGGGACACGGGTCG.

A note on this clone: The sequence runs out 3 residues before the end of the CDR3; the remainder is reconstructed from the germline J gene. The V and J genes are TRBV7-3 and TRBJ2-3, with 14 bases identical to TRBD2. Germline values: CDR1 SGHTA, CDR2 FQGTGA. This CDR3 has 16 amino acids. V lost 4 bases to trimming and J lost 4 bases; unmatched junction nucleotides: 4. CDR3 region: CASSSEGLAGADTQYF. CDR3 bases read: TGTGCCAGCAGCTCAGAGGGACTAGCGGGAGCAGATACG.

A word on this clone: The DNA ends 3 residues before the CDR3 does, and the rest of the CDR3 is filled in from the germline J gene. V usage is TRBV19 and J usage is TRBJ2-7; 10 positions agree with TRBD2. After removal of 5 bases from V and 5 bases from J, the junction contained 9 bases not matched to a gene. The CDR3 contains 15 residues. Germline V gene sequence: CDR1 LNHDA, CDR2 SQIVND (reference sequence). The CDR3: CASSALAGVLNEQYF. The CDR3 DNA, read in part, is TGTGCCAGTAGTGCTCTAGCGGGAGTACTGAACGAG.

Concerning this clone: The read ends 3 residues before the CDR3 terminus; that terminus is restored from the germline J gene. The V and J genes are TRBV7-9 and TRBJ2-1; 8 bases are a match to TRBD2. CDR3 length equals 15 residues. V was clipped by 0 bases and J by 2 bases; unmatched bases: 0. Germline V lookup: CDR1 SEHNR, CDR2 FQNEAQ (reference sequence). This CDR3 is CASSLAAGAYNEQFF. The DNA read from the CDR3 is TGTGCCAGCAGCTTAGCAGCGGGGGCCTACAATGAG.

As for this clone: The CDR3 is cut off 3 residues early in the read; its end comes from the germline J gene. The chain recombines TRBV7-3 with TRBJ2-1, with 7 bases that match TRBD2. CDR1 is SGHTA, CDR2 FQGTGA, per germline. The CDR3 sequence is 15 residues long. V was clipped by 2 bases and J by 3 bases; unmatched bases: 4. The sequenced part of the CDR3 DNA is TGTGCCAGCAGCTTAGACGGACTAGGCTACAATGAG. It specifies CASSLDGLGYNE. The complete CDR3 reads CASSLDGLGYNEQFF.

As to this clone: The read is 3 residues too short to cover the CDR3 end, so that end is filled in from the germline J gene. This rearrangement joins TRBV7-8 to TRBJ1-4; D not resolved. Germline CDR1 SGHVS, CDR2 FQNEAQ. With 3 bases removed from V and 5 bases from J, the gap between germline ends came to 7 bases. CDR3 length: 13 residues. The CDR3 protein is CASSLGPNEKLFF. The CDR3 bases that were read are TGTGCCAGCAGCTTGGGCCCAAATGAAAAA.

Concerning this clone: The read comes to an end 3 residues before the CDR3 does, leaving the germline J gene to fill in the end. The chain joins TRBV18 to TRBJ2-1, with 11 bases aligning to TRBD1. This CDR3 is built from 15 residues. After removal of 5 bases from V and 4 bases from J, the junction contained 4 bases not matched to a gene. The V gene's germline CDR1 is KGHSH and CDR2 LQKENI. CDR3: CASSSGQGGYNEQFF. Incomplete CDR3 DNA: TGTGCCAGCTCATCGGGACAGGGGGGGTACAATGAG.

The CDR3 is CASSYSVAGGQTDTQYF. The CDR3 bases that were read are TGTGCCAGCAGTTACTCGGTAGCGGGAGGGCAGACAGATACG. The V call is TRBV6-2 or TRBV6-3, the J call TRBJ2-3; 11 nucleotides line up with TRBD2. The read ends 3 residues early relative to the CDR3; the germline J gene fills the gap. Per the germline V gene, CDR1 is MNHEY and CDR2 is SVGEGT. V was clipped by 0 bases and J by 3 bases; unmatched bases: 5. The CDR3 length is 17 residues.

Notes on this clone: The sequence runs out 3 residues before the end of the CDR3; the remainder is reconstructed from the germline J gene. V gene TRBV20-1 combines with J gene TRBJ2-7; 9 positions match TRBD1. This CDR3 is 14 amino acids long. Germline CDR1 reads DFQATT; CDR2 reads SNEGSKA (reference sequence). Trimming cost V 3 bases and J 2 bases; bases outside gene matches: 5. The CDR3 bases that were read are TGCAGTGCTAGGGCGGGACAGGGCACCTACGAG. Translated, it gives CSARAGQGTYE. The entire CDR3 sequence reads CSARAGQGTYEQYF.

Worth noting for this clone: The missing CDR3 end, 3 residues past where the read stops, is filled in from the germline J gene. The V call is TRBV19, the J call TRBJ1-5; TRBD1 matches 9 bases. Germline CDR1 and CDR2: LNHDA and SQIVND (reference sequence). V was clipped by 5 bases and J by 6 bases; unmatched bases: 11. CDR3 size: 16 residues. CDR3 DNA (partial): TGTGCCAGTAGTGCGACGGGGACAGGGAATACTCAGCCC. It encodes CASSATGTGNTQP. The CDR3 reads in full as CASSATGTGNTQPQHF.

In the case of this clone: The observed sequence ends 3 residues before the CDR3 terminus, with the missing tail filled in from the germline J gene. The chain links TRBV20-1 to TRBJ1-3; tentatively, D is TRBD1 (6 bases). The CDR3 totals 14 residues. V lost 5 bases, J lost 3 bases, and 14 bases lay in between. Germline V gives CDR1 DFQATT, CDR2 SNEGSKA (reference sequence). The part of the CDR3 DNA that was read is TGCAGTGCTTCCCAAGGACAGCTTGGAAACACC. Amino acid sequence: CSASQGQLGNT. The entire CDR3 protein is CSASQGQLGNTIYF.

A remark on this clone: The sequenced fragment ends 3 residues before the CDR3 boundary, so the rest is inferred from the germline J gene. The chain recombines TRBV14 with TRBJ1-6; D is unresolved. Per the germline V gene, CDR1 is SGHDN and CDR2 is FVKESK. V dropped 4 bases and J dropped 7 bases, with 17 bases sitting between them. The CDR3 consists of 16 residues. The CDR3 bases that were read are TGTGCCAGCAGCCTTTATAGCCGGGGTCGAAATTCACCC. As protein: CASSLYSRGRNSP. The full CDR3 sequence reads CASSLYSRGRNSPLHF.

To note about this clone: The read stops 3 residues short of the end of the CDR3; the missing end is completed from the germline J gene. This sequence joins TRBV19 and TRBJ2-2; 12 bases agree with TRBD2. V shed 6 bases, J shed 7 bases, and the junction held 9 bases outside the gene matches. In germline, CDR1 is LNHDA, CDR2 SQIVND (reference sequence). The CDR3 sequence is 16 residues long. Partial CDR3 DNA: TGTGCCAGTAGGAGCCTAGCGGGAGGGCCCGGCGGGGAG. This gives the protein CASRSLAGGPGGE. The full CDR3 sequence reads CASRSLAGGPGGELFF.

In the case of this clone: The read gets to within 3 residues of the CDR3 end, and the germline J gene fills in the rest. This sequence joins TRBV2 and TRBJ2-7; a possible D gene is TRBD2 (7 bases). Germline-derived CDR1 and CDR2 are SNHLY and FYNNEI. This CDR3 spans 14 amino acids. Between the trimmed V and J ends, which lost 6 bases and 5 bases, there was a span of 17 bases. CDR3 DNA (partial): TGTGCCAGCAGAGAGGGAGGGGGGGGAGACGAG. This gives the protein CASREGGGGDE. In full, the CDR3 is CASREGGGGDEQYF.